This T cell receptor beta chain was recovered during a study of shared clonotypes between healthy human individuals. In regard to this clone: Its matching antigen is unknown.

Study-level findings and limits: Estimated richness was generally greater in naive than memory subsets.

CDR1 SGHNT and CDR2 YENEEA come from the germline V gene. V lost 4 bases to trimming and J lost 0 bases, with 7 bases between them. The CDR3 consists of 13 residues. Using immunoSEQ multiplex PCR, the repertoire was profiled, and TCRdb retains in-frame clones only, with some absent. The table lists about 800,000 clones, 96% of them singletons. Naive CD8 cells comprised CD45RO-negative, CCR7-positively selected cells, excluding terminally differentiated effector memory CD45RA+ cells. The J gene is TRBJ2-7, the V gene TRBV11-3, with D uncertain. The TCR originated in a man younger than 40 in good health. Sequencing was performed on naive CD8+ T cells sorted from blood. In DNA form, the CDR3 reads TGTGCCAGCAGCTCCCGACCCTCCTACGAGCAGTACTTC. Protein: CASSSRPSYEQYF.